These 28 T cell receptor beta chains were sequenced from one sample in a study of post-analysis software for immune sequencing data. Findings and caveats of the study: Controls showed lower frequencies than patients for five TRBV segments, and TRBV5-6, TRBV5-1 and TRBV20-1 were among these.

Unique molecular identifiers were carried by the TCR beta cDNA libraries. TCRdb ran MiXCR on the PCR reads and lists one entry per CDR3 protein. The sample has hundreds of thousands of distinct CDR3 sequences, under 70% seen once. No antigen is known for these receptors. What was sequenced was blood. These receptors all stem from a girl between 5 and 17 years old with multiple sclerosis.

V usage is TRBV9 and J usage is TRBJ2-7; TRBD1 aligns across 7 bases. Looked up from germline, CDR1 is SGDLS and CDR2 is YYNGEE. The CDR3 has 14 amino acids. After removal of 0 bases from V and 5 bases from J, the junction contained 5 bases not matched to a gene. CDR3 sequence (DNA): TGTGCCAGCAGCGTAGCCAGGGGGAACCACGAGCAGTACTTC. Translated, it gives CASSVARGNHEQYF.

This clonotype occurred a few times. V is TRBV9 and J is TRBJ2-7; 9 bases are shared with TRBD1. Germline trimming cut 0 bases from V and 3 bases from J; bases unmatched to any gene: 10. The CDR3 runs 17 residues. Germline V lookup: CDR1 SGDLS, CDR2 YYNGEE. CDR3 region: CASSVGGSGTGYYEQYF. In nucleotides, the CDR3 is TGTGCCAGCAGCGTAGGGGGGAGTGGGACAGGGTACTACGAGCAGTACTTC.

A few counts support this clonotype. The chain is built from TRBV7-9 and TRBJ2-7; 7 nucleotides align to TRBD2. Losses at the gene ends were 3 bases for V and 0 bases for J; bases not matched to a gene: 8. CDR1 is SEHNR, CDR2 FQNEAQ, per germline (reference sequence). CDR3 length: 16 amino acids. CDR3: CASSLGTIYFSYEQYF. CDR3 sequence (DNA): TGTGCCAGCAGCTTGGGGACTATATACTTCTCCTACGAGCAGTACTTC.

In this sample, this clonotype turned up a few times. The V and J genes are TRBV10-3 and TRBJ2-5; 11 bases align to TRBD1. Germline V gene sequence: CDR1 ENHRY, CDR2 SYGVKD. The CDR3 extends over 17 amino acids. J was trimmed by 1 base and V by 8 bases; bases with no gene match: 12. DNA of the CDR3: TGTGCCATCGGTAATCACAAGGACAGGGGGCGCCAAGAGACCCAGTACTTC. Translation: CAIGNHKDRGRQETQYF.

CDR3 sequence reads: CASSFKEAGQGAPHIYGYTF. The CDR3 region has the DNA TGTGCCAGCAGCTTTAAGGAAGCGGGACAGGGGGCCCCTCATATCTATGGCTACACCTTC. This chain connects TRBV7-2 to TRBJ1-2, with 12 nucleotides matching TRBD1. The germline gives CDR1 SGHTA, CDR2 FQGNSA. Germline trimming cut 3 bases from V and 4 bases from J; bases unmatched to any gene: 18. The CDR3 runs 20 residues.

The CDR3, as DNA: TGCAGCGTTGAAGTGACAGGGAGAGAGACCCAGTACTTC. This translates into CSVEVTGRETQYF. The chain employs TRBV29-1 and TRBJ2-5; 7 positions agree with TRBD1. The J segment lost 4 bases and the V segment lost 1 base, leaving 3 bases of the junction unmatched. This CDR3 comprises 13 residues. Germline lookup yields CDR1 SQVTM and CDR2 ANQGSEA.

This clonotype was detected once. The CDR3 coding sequence is TGCAGCGTTCGAACCTCGGGACAACCCTACAATGAGCAGTTCTTC. Its protein is CSVRTSGQPYNEQFF. The chain employs TRBV29-1 and TRBJ2-1; weak D call: TRBD1 (6 bases). The CDR3 runs 15 residues. Trimming stripped 5 bases from V and 2 bases from J, with 16 bases between. Per germline, CDR1 SQVTM and CDR2 ANQGSEA.

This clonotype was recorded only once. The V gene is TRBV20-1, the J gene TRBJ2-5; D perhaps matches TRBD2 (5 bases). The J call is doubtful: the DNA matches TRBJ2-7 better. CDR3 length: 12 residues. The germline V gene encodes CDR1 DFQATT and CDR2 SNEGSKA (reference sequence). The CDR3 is CSTLVGDNEQYF. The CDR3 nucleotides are TGCAGCACCCTTGTGGGAGACAACGAGCAGTACTTC.

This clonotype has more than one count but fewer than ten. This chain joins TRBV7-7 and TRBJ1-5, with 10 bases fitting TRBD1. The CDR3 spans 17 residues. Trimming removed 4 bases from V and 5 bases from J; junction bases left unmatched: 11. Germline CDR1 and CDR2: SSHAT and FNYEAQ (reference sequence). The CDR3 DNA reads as TGTGCCAGCAGCTACCCGGGACAGGGGTCTTCCTATCAGCCCCAGCATTTT. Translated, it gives CASSYPGQGSSYQPQHF. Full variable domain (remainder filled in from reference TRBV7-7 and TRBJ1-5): GAGVSQSPRYKVTKRGQDVTLRCDPISSHATLYWYQQALGQGPEFLTYFNYEAQPDKSGLPSDRFSAERPEGSISTLTIQRTEQRDSAMYRCASSYPGQGSSYQPQHFGDGTRLSIL.

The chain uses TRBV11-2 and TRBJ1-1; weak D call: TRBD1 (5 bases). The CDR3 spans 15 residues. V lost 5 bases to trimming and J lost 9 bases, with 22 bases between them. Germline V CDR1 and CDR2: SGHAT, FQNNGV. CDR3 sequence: CASSDQGGDLYQAFF. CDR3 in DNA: TGTGCCAGCAGCGACCAGGGAGGGGACCTCTATCAAGCTTTCTTT.

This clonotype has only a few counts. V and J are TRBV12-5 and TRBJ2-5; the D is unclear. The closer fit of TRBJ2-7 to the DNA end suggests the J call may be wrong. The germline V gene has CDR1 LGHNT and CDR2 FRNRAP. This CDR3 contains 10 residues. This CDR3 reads CASGFNEQYF. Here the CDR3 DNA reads TGTGCTAGTGGTTTCAACGAGCAGTACTTC.

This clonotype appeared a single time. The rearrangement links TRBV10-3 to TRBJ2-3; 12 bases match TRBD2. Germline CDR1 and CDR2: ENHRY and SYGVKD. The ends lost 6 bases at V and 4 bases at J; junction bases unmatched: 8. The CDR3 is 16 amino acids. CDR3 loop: CAIRQRLAGDPDTQYF. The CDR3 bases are TGTGCCATCAGACAACGACTAGCGGGAGACCCAGATACGCAGTATTTT.

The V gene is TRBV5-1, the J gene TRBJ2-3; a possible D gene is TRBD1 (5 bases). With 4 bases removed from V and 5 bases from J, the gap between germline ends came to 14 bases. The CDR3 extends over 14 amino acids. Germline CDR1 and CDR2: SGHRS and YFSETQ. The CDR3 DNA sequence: TGCGCCAGCAGCCTGGTTGGGGCGGAAGATACGCAGTATTTT. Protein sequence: CASSLVGAEDTQYF. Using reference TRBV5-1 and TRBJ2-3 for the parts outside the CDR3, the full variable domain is KAGVTQTPRYLIKTRGQQVTLSCSPISGHRSVSWYQQTPGQGLQFLFEYFSETQRNKGNFPGRFSGRQFSNSRSEMNVSTLELGDSALYLCASSLVGAEDTQYFGPGTRLTVL.

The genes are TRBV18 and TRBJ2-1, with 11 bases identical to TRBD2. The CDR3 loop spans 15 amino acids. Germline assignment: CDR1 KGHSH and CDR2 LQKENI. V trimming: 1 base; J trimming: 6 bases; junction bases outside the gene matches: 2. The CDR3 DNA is TGTGCCAGCTCACCACTAGCGGGAGGGATCAATGAGCAGTTCTTC. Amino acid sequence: CASSPLAGGINEQFF.

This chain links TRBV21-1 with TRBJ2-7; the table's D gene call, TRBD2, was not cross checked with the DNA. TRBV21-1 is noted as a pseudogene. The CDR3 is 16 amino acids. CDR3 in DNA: TGTGCCAGCAGCAAACCCTCCAGCTCACGGAGCCACGAGCAGTACTTC. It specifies CASSKPSSSRSHEQYF.

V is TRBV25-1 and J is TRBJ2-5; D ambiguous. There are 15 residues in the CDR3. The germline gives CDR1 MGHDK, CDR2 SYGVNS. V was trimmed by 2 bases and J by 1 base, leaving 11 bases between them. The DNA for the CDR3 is TGTGCCAGCAGTGAAATTGGGCCAGCCCAAGAGACCCAGTACTTC. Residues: CASSEIGPAQETQYF.

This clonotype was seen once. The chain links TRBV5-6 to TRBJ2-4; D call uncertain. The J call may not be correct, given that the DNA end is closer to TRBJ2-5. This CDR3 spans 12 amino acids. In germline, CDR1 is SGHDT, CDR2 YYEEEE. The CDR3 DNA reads TGTGCCAGCAGCAAAACGGAAGAGACCCAGTACTTC. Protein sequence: CASSKTEETQYF.

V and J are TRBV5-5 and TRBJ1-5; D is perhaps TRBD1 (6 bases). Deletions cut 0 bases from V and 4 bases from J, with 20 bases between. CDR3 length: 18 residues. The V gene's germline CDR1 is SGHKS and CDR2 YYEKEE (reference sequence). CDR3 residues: CASSLAHRARGINQPQHF. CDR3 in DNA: TGTGCCAGCAGCTTGGCACACAGGGCCCGGGGGATAAATCAGCCCCAGCATTTT. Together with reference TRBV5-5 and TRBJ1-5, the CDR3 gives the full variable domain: DAGVTQSPTHLIKTRGQQVTLRCSPISGHKSVSWYQQVLGQGPQFIFQYYEKEERGRGNFPDRFSARQFPNYSSELNVNALLLGDSALYLCASSLAHRARGINQPQHFGDGTRLSIL.

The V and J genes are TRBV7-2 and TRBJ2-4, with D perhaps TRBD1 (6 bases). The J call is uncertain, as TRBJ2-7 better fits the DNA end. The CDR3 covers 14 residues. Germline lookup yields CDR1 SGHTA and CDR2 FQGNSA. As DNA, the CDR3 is TGTGCCAGCAGCTTGGAAGGACAGATCTACGAGCAGTACTTC. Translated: CASSLEGQIYEQYF.

As DNA, the CDR3 is TGCAGTGCGTTGAGGGGGCCCGACGAGCAGTACTTC. Residues: CSALRGPDEQYF. The chain employs TRBV20-1 and TRBJ2-4, with 7 positions matching TRBD1. The end of the DNA is better explained by TRBJ2-7, so the J call may be wrong. This CDR3 is built from 12 residues. Germline values: CDR1 DFQATT, CDR2 SNEGSKA (reference sequence).

The CDR3 DNA is TGTGCCAGCAGCTCCCTTCGGTCGGGTGTGGAAGGCTACACCTTC. It specifies CASSSLRSGVEGYTF. The chain links TRBV7-9 to TRBJ1-2, with unresolved D. V was trimmed by 4 bases and J by 8 bases, leaving 20 bases between them. Germline CDR1 is SEHNR and CDR2 is FQNEAQ (reference sequence). The CDR3 has 15 amino acids. Combining the CDR3 with reference TRBV7-9 and TRBJ1-2 gives the whole variable domain DTGVSQNPRHKITKRGQNVTFRCDPISEHNRLYWYRQTLGQGPEFLTYFQNEAQLEKSRLLSDRFSAERPKGSFSTLEIQRTEQGDSAMYLCASSSLRSGVEGYTFGSGTRLTVV.

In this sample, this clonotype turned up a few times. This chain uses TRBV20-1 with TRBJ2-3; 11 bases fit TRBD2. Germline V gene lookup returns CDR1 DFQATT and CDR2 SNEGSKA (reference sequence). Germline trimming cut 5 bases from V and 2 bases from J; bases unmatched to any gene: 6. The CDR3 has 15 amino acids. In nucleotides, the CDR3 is TGCAGTGCTCAATGGACTAGCGGGCTCACAGATACGCAGTATTTT. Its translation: CSAQWTSGLTDTQYF.

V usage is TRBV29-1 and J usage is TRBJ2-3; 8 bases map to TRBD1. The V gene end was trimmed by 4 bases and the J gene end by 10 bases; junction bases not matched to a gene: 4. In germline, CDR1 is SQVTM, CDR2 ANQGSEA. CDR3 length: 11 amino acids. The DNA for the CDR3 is TGCAGCGTTGCTCGGACAGGGCCGCAGTATTTT. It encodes CSVARTGPQYF.

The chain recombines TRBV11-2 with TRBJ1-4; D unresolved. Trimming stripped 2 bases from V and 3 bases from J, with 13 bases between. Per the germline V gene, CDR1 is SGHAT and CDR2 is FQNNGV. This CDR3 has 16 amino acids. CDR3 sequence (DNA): TGTGCCAGCAGCTTAACGACACCGCACCCTAATGAAAAACTGTTTTTT. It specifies CASSLTTPHPNEKLFF.

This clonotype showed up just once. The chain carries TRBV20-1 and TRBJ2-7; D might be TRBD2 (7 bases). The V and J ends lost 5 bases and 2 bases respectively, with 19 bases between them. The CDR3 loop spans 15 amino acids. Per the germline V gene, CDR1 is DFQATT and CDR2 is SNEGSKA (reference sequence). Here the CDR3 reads CSAGEKRGGPYEQYF. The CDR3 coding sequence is TGCAGTGCTGGGGAGAAAAGGGGGGGCCCCTACGAGCAGTACTTC.

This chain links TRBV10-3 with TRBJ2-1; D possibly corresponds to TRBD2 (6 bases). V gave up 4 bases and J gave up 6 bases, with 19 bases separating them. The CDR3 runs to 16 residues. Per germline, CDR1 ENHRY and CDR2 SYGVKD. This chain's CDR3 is CAISGPEGRSVNEQFF. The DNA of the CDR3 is TGTGCCATCAGTGGCCCGGAGGGGCGATCGGTCAATGAGCAGTTCTTC.

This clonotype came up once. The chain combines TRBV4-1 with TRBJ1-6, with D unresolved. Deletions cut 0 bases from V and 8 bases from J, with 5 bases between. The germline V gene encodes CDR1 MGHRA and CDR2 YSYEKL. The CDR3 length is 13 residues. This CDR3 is CASSQDRDSPLHF. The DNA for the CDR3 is TGCGCCAGCAGCCAAGACCGAGATTCACCCCTCCACTTT.

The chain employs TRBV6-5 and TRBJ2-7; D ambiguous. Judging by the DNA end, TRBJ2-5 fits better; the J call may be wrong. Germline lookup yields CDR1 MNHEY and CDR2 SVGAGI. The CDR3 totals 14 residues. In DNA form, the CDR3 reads TGTGCCAGCAGTTACTCGACCACCCTCGAGACCCAGTACTTC. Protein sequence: CASSYSTTLETQYF.